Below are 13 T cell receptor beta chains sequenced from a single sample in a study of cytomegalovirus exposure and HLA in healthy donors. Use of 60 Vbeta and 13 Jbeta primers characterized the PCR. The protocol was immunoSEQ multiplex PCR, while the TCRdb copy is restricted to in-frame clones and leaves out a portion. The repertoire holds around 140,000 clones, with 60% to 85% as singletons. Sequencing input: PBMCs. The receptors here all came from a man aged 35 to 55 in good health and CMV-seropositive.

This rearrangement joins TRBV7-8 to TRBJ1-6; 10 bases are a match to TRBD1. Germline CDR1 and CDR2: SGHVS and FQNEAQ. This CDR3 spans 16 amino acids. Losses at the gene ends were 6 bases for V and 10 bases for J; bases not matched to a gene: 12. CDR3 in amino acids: CASSLLSGTGESPLHF. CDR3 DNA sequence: TGTGCCAGCAGTTTACTCTCCGGGACAGGGGAATCACCCCTCCACTTT.

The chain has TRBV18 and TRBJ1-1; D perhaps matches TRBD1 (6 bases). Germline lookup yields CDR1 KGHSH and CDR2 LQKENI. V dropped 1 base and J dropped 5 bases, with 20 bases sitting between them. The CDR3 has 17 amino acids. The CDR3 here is CASSPRGGAGVRTEAFF. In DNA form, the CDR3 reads TGTGCCAGCTCACCACGAGGGGGGGCAGGGGTTCGGACTGAAGCTTTCTTT.

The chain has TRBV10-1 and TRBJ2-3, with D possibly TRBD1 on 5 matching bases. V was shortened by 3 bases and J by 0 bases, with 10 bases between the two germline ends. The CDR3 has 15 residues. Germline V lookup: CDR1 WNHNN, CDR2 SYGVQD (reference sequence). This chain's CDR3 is CASSEAQGSTDTQYF. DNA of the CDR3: TGCGCCAGCAGTGAAGCCCAGGGAAGCACAGATACGCAGTATTTT.

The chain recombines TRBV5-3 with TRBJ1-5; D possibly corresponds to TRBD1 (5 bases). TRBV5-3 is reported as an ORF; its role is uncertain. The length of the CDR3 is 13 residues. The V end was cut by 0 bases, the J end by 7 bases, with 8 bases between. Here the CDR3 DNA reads TGTGCCAGAAGCTTGGCAGGGCGGCAGCCCCAGCATTTT. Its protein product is CARSLAGRQPQHF.

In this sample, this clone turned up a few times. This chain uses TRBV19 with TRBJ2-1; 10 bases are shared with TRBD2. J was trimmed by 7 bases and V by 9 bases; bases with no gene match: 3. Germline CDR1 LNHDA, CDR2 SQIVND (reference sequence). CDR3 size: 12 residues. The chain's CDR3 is CARDSGRNEQFF. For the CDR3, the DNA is TGTGCCAGAGATAGCGGGAGGAATGAGCAGTTCTTC.

The CDR3 spells CASSQTFNYGYTF. CDR3 sequence (DNA): TGTGCCAGCAGCCAGACATTTAACTATGGCTACACCTTC. This chain connects TRBV27 to TRBJ1-2; D uncertain. Germline loops: CDR1 MNHEY, CDR2 SMNVEV (reference sequence). Trimming removed 6 bases from V and 1 base from J, with 9 bases in between. There are 13 residues in the CDR3.

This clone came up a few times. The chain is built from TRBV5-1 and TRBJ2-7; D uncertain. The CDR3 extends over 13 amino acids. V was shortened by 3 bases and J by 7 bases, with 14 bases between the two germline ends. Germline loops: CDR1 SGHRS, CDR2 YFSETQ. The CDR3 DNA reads TGCGCCAGCAGCTATGACATCCTCTGGGAGCAGTACTTC. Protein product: CASSYDILWEQYF.

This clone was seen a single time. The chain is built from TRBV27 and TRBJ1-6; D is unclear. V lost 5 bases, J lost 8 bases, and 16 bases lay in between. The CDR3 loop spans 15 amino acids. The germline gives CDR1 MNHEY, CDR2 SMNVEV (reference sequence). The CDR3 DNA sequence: TGTGCCAGCAGTGCCGTCGGCGGTATCCATTCACCCCTCCACTTT. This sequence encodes CASSAVGGIHSPLHF.

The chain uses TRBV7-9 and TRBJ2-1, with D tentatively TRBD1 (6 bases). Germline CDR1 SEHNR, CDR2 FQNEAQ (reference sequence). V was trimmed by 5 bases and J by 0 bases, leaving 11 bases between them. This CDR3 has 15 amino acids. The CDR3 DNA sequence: TGTGCCAGCAGCGGTATAGGGGGCTCCTACAATGAGCAGTTCTTC. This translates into CASSGIGGSYNEQFF.

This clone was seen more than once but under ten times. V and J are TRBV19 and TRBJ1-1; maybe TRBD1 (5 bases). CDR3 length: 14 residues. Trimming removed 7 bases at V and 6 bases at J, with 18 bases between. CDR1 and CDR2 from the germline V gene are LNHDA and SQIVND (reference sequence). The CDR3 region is CASTLTPRAAEAFF. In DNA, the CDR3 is TGTGCCAGTACCCTAACCCCCAGGGCCGCTGAAGCTTTCTTT.

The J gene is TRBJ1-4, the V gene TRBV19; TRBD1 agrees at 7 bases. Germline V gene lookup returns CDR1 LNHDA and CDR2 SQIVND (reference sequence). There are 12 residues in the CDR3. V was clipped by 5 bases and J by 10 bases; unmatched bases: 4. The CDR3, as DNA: TGTGCCAGTAGTTCTGGGACAGTAAAACTGTTTTTT. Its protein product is CASSSGTVKLFF.

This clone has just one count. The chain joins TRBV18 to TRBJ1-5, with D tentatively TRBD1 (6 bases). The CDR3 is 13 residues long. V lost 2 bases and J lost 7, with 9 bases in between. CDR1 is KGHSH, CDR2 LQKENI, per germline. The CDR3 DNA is TGTGCCAGCTCACCAAACCAGGGGCAGCCCCAGCATTTT. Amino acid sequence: CASSPNQGQPQHF.

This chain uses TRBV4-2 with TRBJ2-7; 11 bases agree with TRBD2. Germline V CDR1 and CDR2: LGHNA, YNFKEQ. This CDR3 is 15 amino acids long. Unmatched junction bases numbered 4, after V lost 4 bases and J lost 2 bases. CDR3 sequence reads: CASSRTSGGTYEQYF. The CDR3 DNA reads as TGTGCCAGCAGCCGAACTAGCGGGGGTACCTACGAGCAGTACTTC.